The TCR beta chain described here comes from a study of T-cell reconstitution after alpha-beta-depleted transplantation in children. Preparation of the TCRbeta library involved a method that used unique molecular identifiers. TCRdb itself ran the PCR reads through MiXCR, one entry per CDR3 protein. This sample has roughly 350,000 distinct CDR3 sequences; about a tenth occur once, and the top ten carry 2% to 3%. With 4 bases removed from V and 1 base from J, the gap between germline ends came to 8 bases. In germline, CDR1 is SEHNR, CDR2 FQNEAQ (reference sequence). This CDR3 has 13 residues. Sequences were derived from PBMCs from the stem cell graft donor, sampled from the stem cell graft. The rearrangement links TRBV7-9 to TRBJ2-7; D is unresolved. The clonotype comes from a human donor who donated a stem cell graft to a child with acute lymphoblastic leukemia. DNA of the CDR3: TGTGCCAGCAGCTCCGACGGGTCCTACGAGCAGTACTTC. It is translated as CASSSDGSYEQYF. Together with reference TRBV7-9 and TRBJ2-7, the CDR3 gives the full variable domain: DTGVSQNPRHKITKRGQNVTFRCDPISEHNRLYWYRQTLGQGPEFLTYFQNEAQLEKSRLLSDRFSAERPKGSFSTLEIQRTEQGDSAMYLCASSSDGSYEQYFGPGTRLTVT.